This TCR beta chain was recovered during a study of early T cells in non-severe SARS-CoV-2 infection. Researchers tagged individual cDNA molecules with unique molecular identifiers. TCRdb passed the 5' RACE reads through MiXCR, listing each CDR3 protein once. In the table there are more than 65,000 distinct CDR3 sequences, around 12% of which are singletons. Trimming removed 1 base at V and 6 bases at J, with 15 bases between. Germline CDR1 reads DFQATT; CDR2 reads SNEGSKA (reference sequence). CDR3 length equals 14 residues. A few counts support this clonotype. The receptor was isolated from an adult who was a healthcare worker with PCR-confirmed SARS-CoV-2 infection or an uninfected control (not recorded which). The chain has TRBV20-1 and TRBJ2-5; D tentatively fits TRBD1 or TRBD2 (5 bases each). The specimen comprised whole blood, sampled at baseline. CDR3 in DNA: TGCAGTGCTAGAGTCGCCCCGGGGCAAAAGACCCAGTACTTC. Translation gives CSARVAPGQKTQYF.